This is a list of T cell receptor beta chains from one sample in a study of human T cells and chemical hapten exposure. TCRdb re-derived calls from the RACE reads in MiXCR, one entry per CDR3 protein. The table shows 120,000 or so distinct CDR3 sequences, with around 11% occurring only once. Sample: whole blood, taken in connection with sensitization to the hapten diphenylcyclopropenone (DPC). The receptors stem from a woman aged 50 to 60 with alopecia areata. Some clones in this sample may be carry-over from other donors' samples. Each CDR3 is given with its conserved first and last residue. The D gene is left open where the match is weak. Rows may omit the clone size; those that give it use once, few, many or a size class.

v_gene	d_gene	j_gene	abundance	CDR3nt	CDR3aa
TRBV27	-	TRBJ2-7	many	TGTGCCAGCAGTTTAGCCTCTCCGACTAGGGGGTACGAGCAGTACTTC	CASSLASPTRGYEQYF
TRBV12-3/TRBV12-4	TRBD1	TRBJ2-7	few	TGTGCCAGCAGTTTGGCAGGGGGCTCAGAAGAGCAGTACTTC	CASSLAGGSEEQYF
TRBV11-3	TRBD2	TRBJ2-5	few	TGTGCCAGCAGCTTACTTCCCCGGGGGGCCCAGTACTTC	CASSLLPRGAQYF
TRBV3-1	-	TRBJ1-6	few	TGTGCCAGCAGCCTCAATCCGGATTCACCCCTCCACTTT	CASSLNPDSPLHF
TRBV6-2/TRBV6-3	-	TRBJ1-2	few	TGTGCCAGCTCGGACAGTCACGCCTATGGCTACACCTTC	CASSDSHAYGYTF
TRBV28	TRBD2	TRBJ2-1	-	TGTGCCAGCAGGCTCCTGACTAGCGGGGGAGGCGGTGAGCAGTTCTTC	CASRLLTSGGGGEQFF
TRBV11-2	TRBD2	TRBJ2-3	many	TGTGCCAGCAGGGTGACTAGCGGGATAAGCACAGATACGCAGTATTTT	CASRVTSGISTDTQYF
TRBV28	-	TRBJ1-2	many	TGTGCCAGCAGTTTAGCCGCTTTGAGTGGCTACACCTTC	CASSLAALSGYTF
TRBV13	-	TRBJ2-5	-	TGTGCCAGCAGCTTACGGACAGTGAAGACCCAGTACTTC	CASSLRTVKTQYF
TRBV5-1	-	TRBJ1-6	few	TGCGCCAGCAGCTTGTATAAGAATTCACCCCTCCACTTT	CASSLYKNSPLHF
TRBV20-1	-	TRBJ2-5	many	TGCAGTGCCCACCCCAATCAAGAGACCCAGTACTTC	CSAHPNQETQYF
TRBV6-5	-	TRBJ1-5	-	TGTGCCAGCAATAGGGGAAGGGGTAGCAATCAGCCCCAGCATTTT	CASNRGRGSNQPQHF
TRBV5-1	-	TRBJ2-3	few	TGCGCCAGCAGCTTGGAAAAAGGAGCGGGCCAATTTTCCACAGATACGCAGTATTTT	CASSLEKGAGQFSTDTQYF
TRBV6-6	-	TRBJ2-3	-	TGTGCCAGCAGTGGTTACAGGGCCGGCACAGATACGCAGTATTTT	CASSGYRAGTDTQYF
TRBV13	TRBD1	TRBJ1-2	-	TGTGCCAGCAGCTCCGGGACAGGGGTCTATGGCTACACCTTC	CASSSGTGVYGYTF
TRBV9	-	TRBJ2-7	-	TGTGCCAGCAGCGTTGGGGGATTAAGCTCCTACGAGCAGTACTTC	CASSVGGLSSYEQYF
TRBV7-2	-	TRBJ2-7	-	TGTGCCAGCAGCCTCCCCCCCTACGAGCAGTACTTC	CASSLPPYEQYF
TRBV5-1	TRBD1	TRBJ2-4	many	TGCGCCAGCAGCCGAGGACAGGGGGGTCAGGTCATTCAGTACTTC	CASSRGQGGQVIQYF
TRBV11-2	-	TRBJ2-3	many	TGTGCCAGCAGCTTTCCCGACCGTGCCGGGGTCGGGGATACGCAGTATTTT	CASSFPDRAGVGDTQYF
TRBV20-1	TRBD2	TRBJ2-3	-	TGCAGTGCTAGGGAGACTAGCAGAAGCACAGATACGCAGTATTTT	CSARETSRSTDTQYF
TRBV29-1	TRBD1	TRBJ2-2	few	TGCAGCGTTCGACAGGGGACAACCGGGGAGCTGTTTTTT	CSVRQGTTGELFF
TRBV28	-	TRBJ2-3	many	TGTGCCAGCAGTTTCGAGGCAGCAGATACGCAGTATTTT	CASSFEAADTQYF
TRBV4-1	-	TRBJ2-7	few	TGCGCCAGCAGCCGCGGGGAGAAGTACGAGCAGTACTTC	CASSRGEKYEQYF
TRBV7-8	TRBD2	TRBJ2-7	few	TGTGCCAGCAGCTTACAGAGCGGGGCGGGTGCATACGAGCAGTACTTC	CASSLQSGAGAYEQYF
TRBV20-1	-	TRBJ1-6	few	TGCAGTGCTAGTGAAGATGGGCCCAAGGCTTCACCCCTCCACTTT	CSASEDGPKASPLHF
TRBV23-1	TRBD1	TRBJ1-1	few	TGCGCCAGCAGTCAAACAGAACGGGACAGGCTCAACACTGAAGCTTTCTTT	CASSQTERDRLNTEAFF
TRBV5-1	-	TRBJ2-2	few	TGCGCCAGCAGCTTGGAGTGGCCCGAGCTGTTTTTT	CASSLEWPELFF
TRBV29-1	TRBD1	TRBJ2-7	few	TGCAGCGCCGGCCTCGGTGACAGGGAGTACTTC	CSAGLGDREYF
TRBV11-2	-	TRBJ2-1	-	TGTGCCAGCAGCTTAGCACTAGCTAATGAGCAGTTCTTC	CASSLALANEQFF
TRBV28	-	TRBJ2-7	many	TGTGCCAGCAGCTCCGCCAAGACAGGACCTACCTACGAGCAGTACTTC	CASSSAKTGPTYEQYF
TRBV20-1	-	TRBJ2-1	-	TGCAGTGCTAGTCCAGGGACTCCTAATGAGCAGTTCTTC	CSASPGTPNEQFF
TRBV2	-	TRBJ1-2	few	TGTGCCAGCAGGCCGGCAGGGCTAGGCTACACCTTC	CASRPAGLGYTF
TRBV7-9	-	TRBJ2-6	-	TGTGCCAGCAGCCACACAGGGACTGGGGCCAACGTCCTGACTTTC	CASSHTGTGANVLTF
TRBV18	-	TRBJ1-1	-	TGTGCCAGCTCAGGGACGGGGGCTTTCTTT	CASSGTGAFF
TRBV6-2/TRBV6-3	TRBD1	TRBJ2-2	many	TGTGCCAGCAGGGACGACAGGGTGCGTCAGACCGGGGAGCTGTTTTTT	CASRDDRVRQTGELFF
TRBV5-1	-	TRBJ2-5	few	TGCGCCAGCAGCTTGCGGGGGACTTACCAAGAGACCCAGTACTTC	CASSLRGTYQETQYF
TRBV2	-	TRBJ2-1	-	TGTGCCAAATATTCCGGAGGGCGCGGGAATGAGCAGTTCTTC	CAKYSGGRGNEQFF
TRBV10-3	-	TRBJ2-5	few	TGTGCCATCAGTGGACGGGTCGGGACCCAGTACTTC	CAISGRVGTQYF
TRBV5-1	-	TRBJ1-5	-	TGCGCCAGCAGCTTGCGGGGGAACGCAAATCAGCCCCAGCATTTT	CASSLRGNANQPQHF
TRBV9	-	TRBJ2-2	-	TGTGCCAGCAGTCTACCAGAAGGAGGAGGAAGGAACACCGGGGAGCTGTTTTTT	CASSLPEGGGRNTGELFF
TRBV29-1	TRBD1	TRBJ1-1	-	TGCAGCGTTGAGGGGCCAAACAGGGGGGGATTGGGGACTGAAGCTTTCTTT	CSVEGPNRGGLGTEAFF
TRBV20-1	-	TRBJ1-4	-	TGCAGTGCTAGTGGGCCACTAGGTAGGGATGAAAAACTGTTTTTT	CSASGPLGRDEKLFF
TRBV20-1	TRBD2	TRBJ2-7	-	TGCAGTGCTGTTTCTAGCGGGGGGGCCGAGCAGTACTTC	CSAVSSGGAEQYF
TRBV6-5	-	TRBJ2-6	many	TGTGCCAGCAGGCTTGGCAGCTCTGGTGCCAACGTCCTGACTTTC	CASRLGSSGANVLTF
TRBV12-3/TRBV12-4	-	TRBJ1-5	many	TGTGCCAGCAGTTTAGGGGAAGGGGTAATCAATCAGCCCCAGCATTTT	CASSLGEGVINQPQHF
TRBV5-1	-	TRBJ2-4	many	TGCGCCAGCAGCTTGGGCGTTTCGGATCGGTCGGACATTCAGTACTTC	CASSLGVSDRSDIQYF
TRBV20-1	-	TRBJ2-7	-	TGCAGTGCTAGAGCCCGATGGTCCTACGAGCAGTACTTC	CSARARWSYEQYF
TRBV20-1	-	TRBJ2-7	many	TGCAGTGCTAGGACTGGGACCAGTCTCGAGCAGTACTTC	CSARTGTSLEQYF
TRBV20-1	-	TRBJ2-1	-	TGCAGTGCTAGTCTGGGAGCTCAGGAATACAATGAGCAGTTCTTC	CSASLGAQEYNEQFF
TRBV10-2	-	TRBJ2-7	-	TGCGCCAGCGGGCCGCCCCACGAGCAGTACTTC	CASGPPHEQYF
TRBV6-2/TRBV6-3	-	TRBJ2-1	-	TGTGCCAGCCGCTCCCCGGGACATTGGGGGAATGAGCAGTTCTTC	CASRSPGHWGNEQFF
TRBV7-9	TRBD1	TRBJ2-7	few	TGTGCCAGCAGCGGGGACAGGGGGAGGCCCTACGAGCAGTACTTC	CASSGDRGRPYEQYF
TRBV29-1	-	TRBJ2-7	many	TGCAGCGTGGTACAGGGCCCTACCTACGAGCAGTACTTC	CSVVQGPTYEQYF
TRBV3-1	-	TRBJ2-1	few	TGTGCCAGCAGCCAAGTAAAAAGTAATGAGCAGTTCTTC	CASSQVKSNEQFF